These 5 T cell receptor beta chains originate from one sample sequenced in a study of OX40 agonist ivuxolimab in advanced cancers. TCRdb's copy holds only in-frame clones and misses some; the assay was immunoSEQ multiplex PCR. The table shows roughly 20,000 clones, with more than 75% occurring only once. The sample consisted of CD4+ or CD8+ T cells sorted from blood, taken in a trial of the OX40 agonist ivuxolimab. The receptors shown here come from an adult with an advanced solid tumor such as melanoma, head and neck, liver or kidney cancer.

V gene TRBV9 combines with J gene TRBJ2-2; 7 bases align to TRBD1. The CDR3 has 17 residues. V trimming: 4 bases; J trimming: 5 bases; junction bases outside the gene matches: 14. CDR1 and CDR2 from the germline V gene are SGDLS and YYNGEE. This CDR3 reads CASSPILTGAGTGELFF. CDR3 bases: TGTGCCAGCAGCCCGATTCTCACAGGGGCCGGTACCGGGGAGCTGTTTTTT.

CDR3 sequence: CASSGDFYTEAFF. In nucleotides, the CDR3 is TGTGCCAGCAGTGGGGACTTCTACACTGAAGCTTTCTTT. The V gene is TRBV6-1, the J gene TRBJ1-1; tentative D call: TRBD1 (5 bases). This CDR3 has 13 residues. Germline V gene data show CDR1 as MNHNS and CDR2 as SASEGT. The V end lost 4 bases, the J end lost 3 bases, and 9 bases lay between the germline ends.

The chain employs TRBV7-9 and TRBJ2-7; no clear D. Germline V gene lookup returns CDR1 SEHNR and CDR2 FQNEAQ (reference sequence). V was shortened by 5 bases and J by 5 bases, with 13 bases between the two germline ends. The CDR3 extends over 13 amino acids. The CDR3 sequence: CASSPAYQDEQYF. In DNA, the CDR3 is TGTGCCAGCAGCCCAGCGTATCAAGACGAGCAGTACTTC.

The chain couples TRBV27 to TRBJ1-6, with D unclear. V shed 8 bases and J shed 9 bases, with 23 bases lying between them. CDR3 length: 16 residues. The germline V gene encodes CDR1 MNHEY and CDR2 SMNVEV (reference sequence). Written as DNA, the CDR3 is TGTGCCAGCCACCCAACCTGGACCGCCGTAGGTTCACCCCTCCACTTT. It is translated as CASHPTWTAVGSPLHF.

This clone is a singleton in its sample. The CDR3 DNA reads TGCGCCAGCAGCTTGGGACAGTCCGGCTACGAGCAGTACTTC. Its protein product is CASSLGQSGYEQYF. The chain carries TRBV5-1 and TRBJ2-7; TRBD1 might be the D (5 bases). Trimming pared 0 bases from V and 3 bases from J, leaving 10 bases between. The CDR3 sequence is 14 residues long. Germline V gene data show CDR1 as SGHRS and CDR2 as YFSETQ.